The 20 T cell receptor beta chains presented below share a single source sample, sequenced in a study of blood T cell repertoires in COVID-19. TCRdb keeps only in-frame clones here, not all; method: immunoSEQ multiplex PCR. Of about 330,000 clones in the sample, more than 85% were seen once. The sequenced sample was PBMCs or T cells enriched from blood (not recorded which). These receptors all come from a woman aged 25 to 45 who had recovered from COVID-19.

This clone was recorded only once. The CDR3 coding sequence is TGCGCCAGCAGCTTATCGGGGCGGGACAGGGAATACTTC. Translated, it gives CASSLSGRDREYF. The chain couples TRBV5-1 to TRBJ2-7, with 9 bases aligning to TRBD1. Germline V gives CDR1 SGHRS, CDR2 YFSETQ. Trimming cost V 2 bases and J 13 bases; bases outside gene matches: 10. The CDR3 length is 13 residues.

The chain links TRBV7-2 to TRBJ2-3; D may be TRBD1 (5 bases). V shed 1 base and J shed 3 bases, with 11 bases lying between them. This CDR3 region has 15 residues. In germline, CDR1 is SGHTA, CDR2 FQGNSA. CDR3 DNA sequence: TGTGCCAGCAGCTTAGATGGGCAGGGAACAGATACGCAGTATTTT. Residues: CASSLDGQGTDTQYF.

The gene calls are TRBV28 and TRBJ2-5; D might be TRBD2 (7 bases). The CDR3 contains 15 residues. Trimming shortened V by 6 bases and J by 3 bases, and 17 bases separated the two germline ends. Per germline, CDR1 MDHEN and CDR2 SYDVKM. The CDR3 nucleotides are TGTGCCAGCAGCCCTGTAGGGGGGGGGAAAGAGACCCAGTACTTC. Protein: CASSPVGGGKETQYF.

A single count supports this clone. V and J are TRBV25-1 and TRBJ2-7; no definite D call. V was clipped by 0 bases and J by 4 bases, with 7 bases between them. This CDR3 is built from 13 residues. Germline-derived CDR1 and CDR2 are MGHDK and SYGVNS. CDR3 sequence reads: CASSEYSLYEQYF. The DNA for the CDR3 is TGTGCCAGCAGTGAATATTCACTGTACGAGCAGTACTTC.

This sequence joins TRBV7-9 and TRBJ2-1; D is possibly TRBD2 (7 bases). V was shortened by 4 bases and J by 4 bases, with 17 bases between the two germline ends. This CDR3 is built from 16 residues. Germline assignment: CDR1 SEHNR and CDR2 FQNEAQ (reference sequence). As DNA, the CDR3 is TGTGCCAGCAGCTCTTCGGGGGGCTCTTTATACAATGAGCAGTTCTTC. Its protein is CASSSSGGSLYNEQFF. Complete variable domain (other parts from reference TRBV7-9 and TRBJ2-1): DTGVSQNPRHKITKRGQNVTFRCDPISEHNRLYWYRQTLGQGPEFLTYFQNEAQLEKSRLLSDRFSAERPKGSFSTLEIQRTEQGDSAMYLCASSSSGGSLYNEQFFGPGTRLTVL.

The chain links TRBV27 to TRBJ2-7, with TRBD1 matching 7 bases. After removal of 2 bases from V and 1 base from J, the junction contained 8 bases not matched to a gene. Germline V lookup: CDR1 MNHEY, CDR2 SMNVEV (reference sequence). CDR3 length: 16 residues. The DNA of the CDR3 is TGTGCCAGCAGTTTAAAGGGGGCGGTAGGTTCCTACGAGCAGTACTTC. It codes for CASSLKGAVGSYEQYF.

The rearrangement uses TRBV11-2 and TRBJ1-5; TRBD1 is a possible D gene (5 bases). The V gene's germline CDR1 is SGHAT and CDR2 FQNNGV. The CDR3 is 13 amino acids. V dropped 3 bases and J dropped 5 bases, with 8 bases sitting between them. In DNA form, the CDR3 reads TGTGCCAGCAGCTTCACCAGGGATCAGCCCCAGCATTTT. This encodes CASSFTRDQPQHF.

This chain links TRBV28 with TRBJ2-7, with D possibly being TRBD2 (7 bases). Trimming stripped 7 bases from V and 6 bases from J, with 16 bases between. The germline CDR1 and CDR2 sequences are MDHEN and SYDVKM. The CDR3 runs 13 residues. Here the CDR3 DNA reads TGTGCCAGCAAAGAGGGGGGGTTGGGCGAGCAGTACTTC. Translation: CASKEGGLGEQYF.

The gene calls are TRBV6-2 or TRBV6-3 and TRBJ2-7; tentative D call: TRBD1 (5 bases). The CDR3 totals 17 residues. V lost 4 bases and J lost 3, with 22 bases in between. CDR1 and CDR2 (germline): MNHEY, SVGEGT. The CDR3 here is CASSSPGRSIRDYEQYF. The DNA of the CDR3 is TGTGCCAGCAGTTCGCCGGGCAGGTCTATCAGGGACTACGAGCAGTACTTC.

The chain recombines TRBV9 with TRBJ1-1, with TRBD1 matching over 11 bases. The ends lost 3 bases at V and 3 bases at J; junction bases unmatched: 4. CDR3 size: 15 residues. CDR1 SGDLS and CDR2 YYNGEE come from the germline V gene. Here the CDR3 reads CASSERTGGDTEAFF. CDR3 sequence (DNA): TGTGCCAGCAGCGAGAGGACAGGGGGCGACACTGAAGCTTTCTTT.

The genes are TRBV5-1 and TRBJ2-7, with TRBD1 matching 8 bases. Unmatched junction bases numbered 14, after V lost 1 base and J lost 2 bases. This CDR3 comprises 18 residues. Germline V gene lookup returns CDR1 SGHRS and CDR2 YFSETQ. The DNA of the CDR3 is TGCGCCAGCAGCTTGAACCGACTAGACAGGGGAGCCACCTACGAGCAGTACTTC. Its protein product is CASSLNRLDRGATYEQYF.

The rearrangement uses TRBV13 and TRBJ2-1, with 10 bases matching TRBD2. Trimming at V came to 5 bases and at J to 1 base, leaving 8 bases not matched to a gene. Germline V gene data show CDR1 as PRHDT and CDR2 as FYEKMQ (reference sequence). The length of the CDR3 is 17 residues. The CDR3 sequence: CASSLLTSGISYNEQFF. The CDR3 DNA follows: TGTGCCAGCAGCCTCCTAACTAGCGGGATTTCCTACAATGAGCAGTTCTTC. Using reference TRBV13 and TRBJ2-1 for the parts outside the CDR3, the full variable domain is AAGVIQSPRHLIKEKRETATLKCYPIPRHDTVYWYQQGPGQDPQFLISFYEKMQSDKGSIPDRFSAQQFSDYHSELNMSSLELGDSALYFCASSLLTSGISYNEQFFGPGTRLTVL.

This chain uses TRBV9 with TRBJ2-5, with TRBD2 as a possible D gene (6 bases). This CDR3 spans 16 amino acids. Trimming cost V 0 bases and J 5 bases, with 17 bases left between them. Germline loops: CDR1 SGDLS, CDR2 YYNGEE. CDR3: CASSVVGLGGAETQYF. CDR3 nucleotides: TGTGCCAGCAGCGTAGTAGGATTGGGCGGGGCGGAGACCCAGTACTTC.

This rearrangement joins TRBV12-5 to TRBJ1-3, with 7 bases lining up with TRBD1. Germline V CDR1 and CDR2: LGHNT, FRNRAP. This CDR3 is built from 15 residues. The ends lost 2 bases at V and 4 bases at J; junction bases unmatched: 5. The CDR3: CASGLRQGVGNTIYF. For the CDR3, the DNA is TGTGCTAGTGGTTTGAGGCAGGGGGTAGGAAACACCATATATTTT.

The chain carries TRBV2 and TRBJ2-2, with D unresolved. CDR1 and CDR2 from the germline V gene are SNHLY and FYNNEI. This CDR3 has 13 residues. Deletions cut 6 bases from V and 1 base from J, with 6 bases between. The CDR3 here is CASSGGNTGELFF. The CDR3 DNA reads TGTGCCAGCAGCGGCGGGAACACCGGGGAGCTGTTTTTT. Based on the CDR3 plus reference TRBV2 and TRBJ2-2, the full variable domain is EPEVTQTPSHQVTQMGQEVILRCVPISNHLYFYWYRQILGQKVEFLVSFYNNEISEKSEIFDDQFSVERPDGSNFTLKIRSTKLEDSAMYFCASSGGNTGELFFGEGSRLTVL.

The chain has TRBV24-1 and TRBJ2-2; 12 positions match TRBD1. Germline V gene sequence: CDR1 KGHDR, CDR2 SFDVKD. This CDR3 is 19 amino acids long. With V trimmed by 5 bases and J by 5 bases, 14 bases remained unmatched. CDR3 nucleotide sequence: TGTGCCACCAGTGTCCCTTTGGGGACAGGGGGCGCCGGGACCGGGGAGCTGTTTTTT. Residues: CATSVPLGTGGAGTGELFF.

This rearrangement joins TRBV5-1 to TRBJ1-4; 10 positions match TRBD1. Losses at the gene ends were 3 bases for V and 7 bases for J; bases not matched to a gene: 9. The CDR3 sequence is 16 residues long. CDR1 SGHRS and CDR2 YFSETQ come from the germline V gene. CDR3 region: CASSSSPWDRGEKLFF. The CDR3 DNA is TGCGCCAGCAGCTCCTCGCCTTGGGACAGGGGTGAAAAACTGTTTTTT. The whole variable domain, remainder taken from reference TRBV5-1 and TRBJ1-4, is KAGVTQTPRYLIKTRGQQVTLSCSPISGHRSVSWYQQTPGQGLQFLFEYFSETQRNKGNFPGRFSGRQFSNSRSEMNVSTLELGDSALYLCASSSSPWDRGEKLFFGSGTQLSVL.

The chain employs TRBV9 and TRBJ2-1; 8 bases align to TRBD2. CDR1 SGDLS and CDR2 YYNGEE come from the germline V gene. The length of the CDR3 is 16 residues. Losses at the gene ends were 2 bases for V and 7 bases for J; bases not matched to a gene: 11. The CDR3, as DNA: TGTGCCAGCAGCGTGAGTAGCGGGGTATTTGAGAATGAGCAGTTCTTC. It codes for CASSVSSGVFENEQFF.

This chain uses TRBV7-2 with TRBJ1-2, with D unclear. Germline assignment: CDR1 SGHTA and CDR2 FQGNSA. This CDR3 spans 14 amino acids. Trimming pared 5 bases from V and 4 bases from J, leaving 14 bases between. The CDR3 reads CASSLPPATYGYTF. As DNA, the CDR3 is TGTGCCAGCAGCCTCCCCCCAGCGACCTATGGCTACACCTTC.

V is TRBV29-1 and J is TRBJ2-1; D possibly corresponds to TRBD1 (5 bases). This CDR3 spans 14 amino acids. Germline V gene data show CDR1 as SQVTM and CDR2 as ANQGSEA. Trimming pared 3 bases from V and 6 bases from J, leaving 15 bases between. The CDR3: CSVDRVGFRNEQFF. CDR3 DNA: TGCAGCGTTGACAGGGTAGGCTTTCGCAATGAGCAGTTCTTC.